The 24 T cell receptor beta chains in this list originate from one sample, sequenced in a study of cytomegalovirus exposure and HLA in healthy donors (dated by TCRdb to about 2017). Libraries were prepared through the immunoSEQ multiplex PCR assay. The multiplex PCR relied on a mix of 60 forward primers for TCR Vbeta segments and 13 reverse primers for TCR Jbeta segments. Imported from immuneACCESS, the table was reduced by TCRdb to in-frame sequences with V and J called. These copies leave out some clones; in studies compared against another copy, an unresolved V gene accounts for under half, and the cause of the remainder is not known. The sample table contains about 170,000 clones; only one count was recorded for 79% of them. Approximately 2.1% of the sample comes from the top ten. Sequenced: PBMCs. These receptors were obtained from a woman between 45 and 60 years old in good health and CMV-seronegative.

This clone has more than one count but fewer than ten. CDR3 sequence: CASGENEQFF. The CDR3 DNA follows: TGCGCTAGCGGGGAGAATGAGCAGTTCTTC. The chain couples TRBV5-1 to TRBJ2-1, with 8 nucleotides matching TRBD2. CDR1 and CDR2 (germline): SGHRS, YFSETQ. The CDR3 length is 10 residues.

The genes are TRBV28 and TRBJ1-4, with a possible D match to TRBD1 (5 bases). V was shortened by 7 bases and J by 6 bases, with 12 bases between the two germline ends. This CDR3 region has 13 residues. Looked up from germline, CDR1 is MDHEN and CDR2 is SYDVKM. As DNA, the CDR3 is TGTGCCAGCACTTTGGGGGGGGATGAAAAACTGTTTTTT. Translating it yields CASTLGGDEKLFF. The full variable domain, its missing parts supplied by reference TRBV28 and TRBJ1-4, is DVKVTQSSRYLVKRTGEKVFLECVQDMDHENMFWYRQDPGLGLRLIYFSYDVKMKEKGDIPEGYSVSREKKERFSLILESASTNQTSMYLCASTLGGDEKLFFGSGTQLSVL.

Points on this clone: Mismatch with germline at one junction end may stem from a read error. This chain links TRBV7-9 with TRBJ2-2, with 7 bases matching TRBD1. This CDR3 contains 17 residues. The germline V gene encodes CDR1 SEHNR and CDR2 FQNEAQ (reference sequence). The CDR3 reads CSSSLAMRTGWSGELFF. CDR3 DNA sequence: TGTTCCAGCAGCTTAGCAATGAGGACAGGTTGGAGCGGGGAGCTGTTTTTT.

The chain is built from TRBV5-1 and TRBJ2-7; D unresolved. The germline CDR1 and CDR2 sequences are SGHRS and YFSETQ. The V end was cut by 1 base, the J end by 3 bases, with 8 bases between. The CDR3 totals 13 residues. In DNA form, the CDR3 reads TGCGCCAGCAGCTTGTACGGTAACTACGAGCAGTACTTC. It yields the protein CASSLYGNYEQYF.

The chain couples TRBV7-3 to TRBJ2-1, with a weak D call TRBD2 (5 bases). The CDR3 loop spans 16 amino acids. V lost 2 bases and J lost 4, with 15 bases in between. Germline V gene sequence: CDR1 SGHTA, CDR2 FQGTGA. The CDR3 loop is CASSLFSGSAYNEQFF. For the CDR3, the DNA is TGTGCCAGCAGCTTATTTTCGGGTAGCGCATACAATGAGCAGTTCTTC.

Only a few counts were recorded for this clone. One end of the junction fails to match germline, which may point to a read error. This chain uses TRBV7-9 with TRBJ1-2; D is unclear. Germline V gene data show CDR1 as SEHNR and CDR2 as FQNEAQ (reference sequence). This CDR3 is 12 amino acids long. CDR3 residues: CSSSREVYGYTF. CDR3 in DNA: TGTTCCAGCAGTCGCGAGGTCTATGGCTACACCTTC.

The chain uses TRBV28 and TRBJ1-6; D not resolved. Germline V gene lookup returns CDR1 MDHEN and CDR2 SYDVKM. This CDR3 region has 15 residues. V was cut by 7 bases and J by 6 bases, with 16 bases left in between. The CDR3 here is CASNFVMRGNSPLHF. CDR3 nucleotides: TGTGCCAGCAACTTCGTAATGAGAGGTAATTCACCCCTCCACTTT.

The chain links TRBV30 to TRBJ2-6; D is possibly TRBD1 (6 bases). The CDR3 loop spans 15 amino acids. Germline CDR1 reads GTSNPN; CDR2 reads SVGIG (reference sequence). Trimming cost V 2 bases and J 3 bases, with 11 bases left between them. The CDR3, as DNA: TGTGCCTGGAGTCCCACAGGGAATGGGGCCAACGTCCTGACTTTC. Translation gives CAWSPTGNGANVLTF.

The rearrangement uses TRBV20-1 and TRBJ2-1, with 9 bases that match TRBD2. Germline loops: CDR1 DFQATT, CDR2 SNEGSKA (reference sequence). CDR3 length: 11 amino acids. The J segment lost 10 bases and the V segment lost 2 bases, leaving 0 bases of the junction unmatched. CDR3 residues: CSARTSGEQFF. CDR3 nucleotides: TGCAGTGCTAGAACTAGCGGGGAGCAGTTCTTC.

This clone was seen once. This chain joins TRBV6-5 and TRBJ2-1, with 14 bases identical to TRBD2. After removal of 7 bases from V and 9 bases from J, the junction contained 8 bases not matched to a gene. Germline CDR1 MNHEY, CDR2 SVGAGI. There are 15 residues in the CDR3. CDR3 nucleotide sequence: TGTGCCAGCACCGGGGGACTAGCGGGAGCCGGTGAGCAGTTCTTC. Encoded protein: CASTGGLAGAGEQFF.

This clone appeared a few times. The V and J genes are TRBV4-3 and TRBJ1-2, with D possibly TRBD1 on 5 matching bases. The CDR3 totals 15 residues. CDR1 is LGHNA, CDR2 YSLEER, per germline. V lost 0 bases and J 4 bases, leaving 12 bases between the germline ends. Here the CDR3 DNA reads TGCGCCAGCAGCCAAGATGACAGATTAATCTATGGCTACACCTTC. Amino acid sequence: CASSQDDRLIYGYTF.

This clone was observed a single time. V and J are TRBV25-1 and TRBJ2-1; 8 nucleotides agree with TRBD2. V lost 4 bases to trimming and J lost 9 bases; unmatched junction nucleotides: 8. The CDR3 spans 14 residues. CDR1 is MGHDK and CDR2 is SYGVNS in the germline V gene. The chain's CDR3 is CASSGGGLGGEQFF. The CDR3 region has the DNA TGTGCCAGCAGTGGTGGGGGACTAGGGGGTGAGCAGTTCTTC.

This clone turned up a few times. The V call is TRBV6-6, the J call TRBJ1-2; 9 bases agree with TRBD1. CDR1 MNHNY and CDR2 SVGAGI come from the germline V gene (reference sequence). The CDR3 has 15 amino acids. The V and J ends lost 2 bases and 4 bases, in that order; junction bases with no gene match: 5. CDR3 amino acids: CASSYRETGGYGYTF. As DNA, the CDR3 is TGTGCCAGCAGTTACCGCGAGACAGGGGGCTATGGCTACACCTTC.

The chain recombines TRBV7-2 with TRBJ2-2; D may be TRBD2 (5 bases). Trimming stripped 0 bases from V and 4 bases from J, with 6 bases between. The CDR3 is made up of 14 amino acids. Per germline, CDR1 SGHTA and CDR2 FQGNSA. CDR3 region: CASSLAGVTGELFF. In DNA, the CDR3 is TGTGCCAGCAGCTTAGCCGGGGTCACCGGGGAGCTGTTTTTT. The full variable domain, with the rest looked up from reference TRBV7-2 and TRBJ2-2, is GAGVSQSPSNKVTEKGKDVELRCDPISGHTALYWYRQSLGQGLEFLIYFQGNSAPDKSGLPSDRFSAERTGGSVSTLTIQRTQQEDSAVYLCASSLAGVTGELFFGEGSRLTVL.

V and J are TRBV5-1 and TRBJ2-7; 8 nucleotides match TRBD2. This CDR3 is built from 16 residues. The junction had 13 bases not matched to a gene; V was cut back by 5 bases and J by 3 bases. The germline V gene encodes CDR1 SGHRS and CDR2 YFSETQ. The CDR3 bases are TGCGCCAGCAGGGCCCAGCGGGAGTTGAGAAACTACGAGCAGTACTTC. Protein sequence: CASRAQRELRNYEQYF.

V usage is TRBV12-2 and J usage is TRBJ1-5. TRBV12-2 is a listed pseudogene. The CDR3 loop spans 12 amino acids. The CDR3 here is CAMRGVNQPQHF. The CDR3 coding sequence is TGTGCGATGCGGGGAGTCAATCAGCCCCAGCATTTT.

Here the CDR3 reads CASSHRQVRTNEKLFF. The CDR3 DNA sequence: TGTGCCAGCAGCCACCGACAGGTTCGAACGAATGAAAAACTGTTTTTT. This chain connects TRBV5-6 to TRBJ1-4; the D gene is possibly TRBD1 (6 bases). Germline V CDR1 and CDR2: SGHDT, YYEEEE. CDR3 length: 16 residues. V lost 4 bases and J lost 5, with 18 bases in between.

V and J are TRBV10-3 and TRBJ1-4; D is unclear. Between the trimmed V and J ends, which lost 0 bases and 3 bases, there was a span of 8 bases. CDR1 is ENHRY and CDR2 is SYGVKD in the germline V gene. The CDR3 loop spans 15 amino acids. The CDR3 spells CAISESGGSNEKLFF. CDR3 nucleotides: TGTGCCATCAGTGAGTCGGGAGGGTCTAATGAAAAACTGTTTTTT.

The chain is built from TRBV19 and TRBJ1-5, with 10 bases that match TRBD1. The CDR3 loop spans 15 amino acids. V shed 6 bases, J shed 6 bases, and the junction held 8 bases outside the gene matches. Per germline, CDR1 LNHDA and CDR2 SQIVND (reference sequence). Here the CDR3 reads CASSPPGQGSQPQHF. DNA for the CDR3: TGTGCCAGTAGCCCGCCGGGACAGGGGAGTCAGCCCCAGCATTTT.

V is TRBV6-5 and J is TRBJ1-1, with D possibly TRBD1 on 6 matching bases. The CDR3 sequence is 14 residues long. Germline-derived CDR1 and CDR2 are MNHEY and SVGAGI. V shed 6 bases and J shed 2 bases, with 13 bases lying between them. The CDR3 region has the DNA TGTGCCAGCAGGTACCCGGGACAAAACACTGAAGCTTTCTTT. This gives the protein CASRYPGQNTEAFF.

V gene TRBV19 combines with J gene TRBJ2-3; TRBD2 might be the D (7 bases). The CDR3 is 16 amino acids. V was clipped by 10 bases and J by 4 bases, with 24 bases between them. CDR1 is LNHDA and CDR2 is SQIVND in the germline V gene (reference sequence). The CDR3 sequence is CATNPARGTMADTQYF. The CDR3 DNA follows: TGTGCCACAAACCCGGCTAGGGGGACTATGGCAGATACGCAGTATTTT.

The chain employs TRBV7-9 and TRBJ1-1; a possible D gene is TRBD1 (6 bases). V dropped 3 bases and J dropped 2 bases, with 13 bases sitting between them. This CDR3 contains 15 residues. Germline V CDR1 and CDR2: SEHNR, FQNEAQ (reference sequence). CDR3 residues: CASSFYTGINTEAFF. CDR3 bases: TGTGCCAGCAGCTTTTACACAGGGATCAACACTGAAGCTTTCTTT.

V and J are TRBV5-1 and TRBJ2-2, with TRBD2 identical over 14 bases. The germline V gene encodes CDR1 SGHRS and CDR2 YFSETQ. This CDR3 is 21 amino acids long. Trimming took 4 bases from V and 7 from J; bases not matched to a gene: 21. In DNA, the CDR3 is TGCGCCAGCAGCCCACGACCGACTAGCGGGGGGGCCGGGCCAAACGGCGGGGAGCTGTTTTTT. Protein sequence: CASSPRPTSGGAGPNGGELFF.

The chain carries TRBV7-8 and TRBJ2-2; 7 bases fit TRBD2. Germline assignment: CDR1 SGHVS and CDR2 FQNEAQ. The CDR3 consists of 14 residues. V lost 5 bases to trimming and J lost 4 bases; unmatched junction nucleotides: 4. DNA of the CDR3: TGTGCCAGCAGCCAATGGGGGGGCACCGGGGAGCTGTTTTTT. Amino acids: CASSQWGGTGELFF.